This T cell receptor beta chain was recovered during a study of tumor-infiltrating lymphocytes in primary liver carcinoma. Study-level background: Patients, male and female, were 30 to 69 years old.

Starting from 500 ng of total RNA, TCR beta cDNA was produced with a primer in the constant region. Employing slightly modified ARM-PCR, three nested multiplex PCR rounds were run, and these gave rise to the TCR beta libraries. TRBV1-TRBV30 forward primers paired with a C-beta reverse primer drove the first two PCR rounds, roughly 10 cycles each. TCRdb reprocessed the multiplex PCR reads with MiXCR, giving one entry per CDR3 protein. The data show approximately 190,000 distinct CDR3 sequences, about 82% seen once. Unsorted bulk tissue (roughly 19-30 mg) underwent RNA and DNA co-extraction. Donors underwent surgery for histopathologically diagnosed primary liver carcinoma. There were over 75% viable tumor cells in every single sample of tumor. Germline V gene lookup returns CDR1 SGHAT and CDR2 FQNNGV. This CDR3 spans 19 amino acids. Trimming took 5 bases from V and 5 from J, leaving 29 bases between them.

The sequenced sample was tumor tissue from primary liver carcinoma. The J gene is TRBJ2-3, the V gene TRBV11-2; a weak D match, TRBD2 (6 bases). This receptor was obtained from a man in his forties with primary liver carcinoma and hepatitis B virus infection. This CDR3 reads CASSRSPRLSGEGRDTQYF. CDR3 DNA: TGTGCCAGCAGCCGATCGCCGAGACTATCGGGAGAGGGGAGAGATACGCAGTATTTT.